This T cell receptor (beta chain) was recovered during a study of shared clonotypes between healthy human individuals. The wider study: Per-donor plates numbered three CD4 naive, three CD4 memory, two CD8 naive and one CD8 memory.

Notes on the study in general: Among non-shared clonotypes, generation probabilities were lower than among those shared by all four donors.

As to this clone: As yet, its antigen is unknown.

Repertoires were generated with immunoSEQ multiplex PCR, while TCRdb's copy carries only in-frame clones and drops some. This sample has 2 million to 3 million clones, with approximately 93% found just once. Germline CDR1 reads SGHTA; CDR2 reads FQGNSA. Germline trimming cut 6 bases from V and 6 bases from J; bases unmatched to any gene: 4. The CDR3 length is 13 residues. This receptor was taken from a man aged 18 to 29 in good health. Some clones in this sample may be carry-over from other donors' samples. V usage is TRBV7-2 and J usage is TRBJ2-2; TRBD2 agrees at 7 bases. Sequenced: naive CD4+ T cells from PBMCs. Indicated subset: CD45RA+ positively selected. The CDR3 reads CASRRDYPGELFF. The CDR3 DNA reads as TGTGCCAGCAGGCGGGACTACCCCGGGGAGCTGTTTTTT.